The rows below give T cell receptor beta chains drawn from one sample of a study of CD4+ T cells in melanoma. Profiling relied on immunoSEQ multiplex PCR, and the TCRdb table lists in-frame clones only, not all of them. Of about 6,500 clones in the sample, 45% to 55% were seen once. The specimen sequenced was cells from a culture (not recorded whether cultured in vitro). The receptor set was obtained from a human donor with melanoma. Both conserved end residues are part of each CDR3. D genes are given only for firm matches. Rows may omit the clone size; those that give it use once, few, many or a size class.

cdr3_length: 10
j_call: TRBJ2-1
clone_size: few
d_call: NA
v_call: TRBV9
cdr3_aa: CARRQWEQFF
cdr3_nt: TGTGCCCGCCGCCAATGGGAGCAGTTCTTC

cdr3_length: 16
j_call: TRBJ1-4
clone_size: once
d_call: NA
v_call: TRBV4-1
cdr3_aa: CASSQGPAATNEKLFF
cdr3_nt: TGCGCCAGCAGCCAAGGACCCGCCGCAACTAATGAAAAACTGTTTTTT

cdr3_length: 12
j_call: TRBJ2-7
clone_size: NA
d_call: TRBD1
v_call: TRBV2
cdr3_aa: CASETGAYEQYF
cdr3_nt: TGTGCCAGCGAGACAGGGGCCTACGAGCAGTACTTC

cdr3_length: 12
j_call: TRBJ1-2
clone_size: NA
d_call: NA
v_call: TRBV5-1
cdr3_aa: CASSRAQDGYTF
cdr3_nt: TGCGCCAGCAGTCGGGCTCAGGATGGCTACACCTTC

cdr3_length: 13
j_call: TRBJ1-2
clone_size: NA
d_call: NA
v_call: TRBV6-1
cdr3_aa: CAGGDTRLYGYTF
cdr3_nt: TGTGCCGGGGGGGACACACGTCTCTATGGCTACACCTTC

cdr3_length: 14
j_call: TRBJ1-4
clone_size: NA
d_call: NA
v_call: TRBV6-5
cdr3_aa: CASSYREGSEKLFF
cdr3_nt: TGTGCCAGCAGTTATAGGGAGGGTAGTGAAAAACTGTTTTTT

cdr3_length: 13
j_call: TRBJ2-3
clone_size: few
d_call: NA
v_call: TRBV5-8
cdr3_aa: CARSRGGQDTQYF
cdr3_nt: TGTGCCAGGTCCAGGGGAGGACAAGATACGCAGTATTTT

cdr3_length: 13
j_call: TRBJ2-1
clone_size: few
d_call: NA
v_call: TRBV6-6
cdr3_aa: CASSKLADNEQFF
cdr3_nt: TGTGCCAGCAGTAAACTAGCAGACAATGAGCAGTTCTTC

cdr3_length: 17
j_call: TRBJ2-6
clone_size: NA
d_call: TRBD1
v_call: TRBV29-1
cdr3_aa: CSVGVGTGISGANVLTF
cdr3_nt: TGCAGCGTTGGAGTCGGGACAGGGATTTCTGGGGCCAACGTCCTGACTTTC

cdr3_length: 13
j_call: TRBJ1-4
clone_size: NA
d_call: NA
v_call: TRBV7-9
cdr3_aa: CASSDAGAGKLFF
cdr3_nt: TGTGCCAGCAGCGACGCCGGGGCCGGAAAACTGTTTTTT

cdr3_length: 15
j_call: TRBJ1-5
clone_size: NA
d_call: TRBD1
v_call: TRBV19
cdr3_aa: CASSIGQGAGQPQHF
cdr3_nt: TGTGCCAGTAGTATAGGTCAGGGGGCCGGCCAGCCCCAGCATTTT

cdr3_length: 13
j_call: TRBJ2-7
clone_size: NA
d_call: TRBD1
v_call: TRBV7-9
cdr3_aa: CASSVGQAYEQYF
cdr3_nt: TGTGCCAGCAGCGTGGGACAGGCCTACGAGCAGTACTTC

cdr3_length: 14
j_call: TRBJ1-6
clone_size: few
d_call: TRBD1
v_call: TRBV5-1
cdr3_aa: CASTWTGSNSPLHF
cdr3_nt: TGCGCCAGCACCTGGACAGGGAGTAATTCACCCCTCCACTTT

cdr3_length: 13
j_call: TRBJ1-2
clone_size: few
d_call: TRBD1
v_call: TRBV6-5
cdr3_aa: CASRQTGAHGYTF
cdr3_nt: TGTGCCAGCAGACAGACAGGGGCCCATGGCTACACCTTC

cdr3_length: 14
j_call: TRBJ1-2
clone_size: NA
d_call: NA
v_call: TRBV18
cdr3_aa: CASAPPGNSYGYTF
cdr3_nt: TGTGCCAGCGCCCCCCCCGGGAACTCCTATGGCTACACCTTC

cdr3_length: 14
j_call: TRBJ1-1
clone_size: NA
d_call: NA
v_call: TRBV5-8
cdr3_aa: CASSYGGVDTEAFF
cdr3_nt: TGTGCCAGCAGCTATGGGGGGGTGGACACTGAAGCTTTCTTT

cdr3_length: 15
j_call: TRBJ2-2
clone_size: NA
d_call: TRBD1
v_call: TRBV5-1
cdr3_aa: CASTTRTGPTGELFF
cdr3_nt: TGCGCCAGCACCACCCGGACAGGACCCACCGGGGAGCTGTTTTTT

cdr3_length: 14
j_call: TRBJ1-5
clone_size: few
d_call: NA
v_call: TRBV10-3
cdr3_aa: CAISDSGFDQPQHF
cdr3_nt: TGTGCCATCAGTGATAGTGGATTCGATCAGCCCCAGCATTTT

cdr3_length: 13
j_call: TRBJ2-7
clone_size: NA
d_call: NA
v_call: TRBV7-9
cdr3_aa: CASSLATAPQQYF
cdr3_nt: TGTGCCAGCAGCTTAGCCACGGCGCCCCAACAGTACTTC

cdr3_length: 14
j_call: TRBJ1-2
clone_size: few
d_call: NA
v_call: TRBV9
cdr3_aa: CASSSVGVNYGYTF
cdr3_nt: TGTGCCAGCAGCTCGGTAGGCGTTAACTATGGCTACACCTTC

cdr3_length: 13
j_call: TRBJ2-1
clone_size: few
d_call: TRBD1
v_call: TRBV29-1
cdr3_aa: CSLPGAGGSEQFF
cdr3_nt: TGCAGCCTTCCAGGGGCAGGGGGAAGTGAGCAGTTCTTC

cdr3_length: 16
j_call: TRBJ1-6
clone_size: NA
d_call: NA
v_call: TRBV27
cdr3_aa: CASTFRGRGDNSPLHF
cdr3_nt: TGTGCCAGCACCTTCCGGGGCAGGGGTGACAATTCACCCCTCCACTTT